What follows are 28 T cell receptor beta chains derived from one specimen sequenced in a study of T cells in Graves' hyperthyroidism and ophthalmopathy. Amplification of TCR beta CDR3 regions was performed using RNA transcripts as template. An initial round of RT-PCR targeting the TCR CDR3 relied on the HTBI primer set. Using its own MiXCR run on the multiplex PCR reads, TCRdb lists one record per CDR3 protein. This sample yields about 350,000 distinct CDR3 sequences, of which approximately 14% are seen a single time; about 21% belongs to the top ten. The sequencing sample was made of blood. The receptors come from a woman aged 60 to 75 with Graves' ophthalmopathy.

This clonotype occurred a few times. The chain combines TRBV7-2 with TRBJ2-2; 12 positions match TRBD2. With V trimmed by 6 bases and J by 4 bases, 12 bases remained unmatched. Germline CDR1 is SGHTA and CDR2 is FQGNSA. The CDR3 consists of 18 residues. CDR3: CASSPPTSGRSITGELFF. DNA of the CDR3: TGTGCCAGCAGTCCTCCGACTAGCGGGAGAAGTATCACCGGGGAGCTGTTTTTT. The full variable domain, rest sourced from reference TRBV7-2 and TRBJ2-2, is GAGVSQSPSNKVTEKGKDVELRCDPISGHTALYWYRQSLGQGLEFLIYFQGNSAPDKSGLPSDRFSAERTGGSVSTLTIQRTQQEDSAVYLCASSPPTSGRSITGELFFGEGSRLTVL.

This clonotype was observed many times. The J gene is TRBJ2-4, the V gene TRBV2; D perhaps matches TRBD2 (5 bases). CDR1 is SNHLY, CDR2 FYNNEI, per germline. The CDR3 covers 14 residues. V was trimmed by 10 bases and J by 0 bases, leaving 13 bases between them. This CDR3 is CATRTDLAKNIQYF. CDR3 in DNA: TGTGCCACACGGACTGATCTAGCCAAAAACATTCAGTACTTC.

The table lists this clonotype with many counts. J is TRBJ2-3 and V is TRBV28; D gene unclear. CDR1 and CDR2 (germline): MDHEN, SYDVKM. Between the trimmed V and J ends, which lost 5 bases and 5 bases, there was a span of 17 bases. This CDR3 comprises 15 residues. The CDR3 region is CASSPILGIGDTQYF. In DNA, the CDR3 is TGTGCCAGCAGTCCCATCCTGGGGATTGGAGATACGCAGTATTTT.

Points on this clonotype: It may be a read error: a sequence one base away is much more abundant. The chain has TRBV28 and TRBJ2-5; 8 bases fit TRBD2. The CDR3 covers 14 residues. Germline V CDR1 and CDR2: MDHEN, SYDVKM. The CDR3 loop is CASSQGLGEEAQYF. As DNA, the CDR3 is TGTGCCAGCAGCCAGGGACTAGGCGAAGAGGCCCAGTACTTC. Full variable domain (remainder filled in from reference TRBV28 and TRBJ2-5): DVKVTQSSRYLVKRTGEKVFLECVQDMDHENMFWYRQDPGLGLRLIYFSYDVKMKEKGDIPEGYSVSREKKERFSLILESASTNQTSMYLCASSQGLGEEAQYFGPGTRLLVL.

This chain joins TRBV4-1 and TRBJ2-5, with TRBD2 matching over 8 bases. Germline CDR1 MGHRA, CDR2 YSYEKL. V shed 0 bases and J 4 bases; nucleotides not matched to a gene: 7. The CDR3 extends over 16 amino acids. CDR3 residues: CASSQDTGRGGETQYF. Here the CDR3 DNA reads TGCGCCAGCAGCCAAGATACCGGGAGGGGTGGAGAGACCCAGTACTTC.

This clonotype has a count of ten or more. The chain combines TRBV13 with TRBJ2-2; D unresolved. The CDR3 is 13 residues long. Germline values: CDR1 PRHDT, CDR2 FYEKMQ (reference sequence). Trimming took 6 bases from V and 6 from J, leaving 11 bases between them. The CDR3 loop reads CASSFQDPGELFF. In DNA form, the CDR3 reads TGTGCCAGCAGTTTCCAGGATCCCGGGGAGCTGTTTTTT.

The chain is built from TRBV19 and TRBJ2-7, with 10 bases aligning to TRBD1. Germline-derived CDR1 and CDR2 are LNHDA and SQIVND (reference sequence). J was trimmed by 3 bases and V by 4 bases; bases with no gene match: 6. The CDR3 totals 15 residues. DNA of the CDR3: TGTGCCAGTAGTACCCGGGACAGGGGAGTCTACGAGCAGTACTTC. It is translated as CASSTRDRGVYEQYF.

Many counts were recorded for this clonotype. The rearrangement links TRBV18 to TRBJ2-7, with 9 positions matching TRBD2. CDR3 length: 15 amino acids. Germline V gene sequence: CDR1 KGHSH, CDR2 LQKENI. Losses at the gene ends were 1 base for V and 5 bases for J; bases not matched to a gene: 6. The CDR3 here is CASSPLSGSRDEQYF. CDR3 coding DNA: TGTGCCAGCTCACCACTTAGCGGGAGCAGGGACGAGCAGTACTTC. Together with reference TRBV18 and TRBJ2-7, the CDR3 gives the full variable domain: NAGVMQNPRHLVRRRGQEARLRCSPMKGHSHVYWYRQLPEEGLKFMVYLQKENIIDESGMPKERFSAEFPKEGPSILRIQQVVRGDSAAYFCASSPLSGSRDEQYFGPGTRLTVT.

This clonotype was counted between two and nine times. J is TRBJ2-7 and V is TRBV5-4, with TRBD1 identical over 7 bases. The germline gives CDR1 SGHNT, CDR2 YYREEE (reference sequence). The CDR3 runs 14 residues. The junction had 6 bases not matched to a gene; V was cut back by 4 bases and J by 2 bases. In DNA, the CDR3 is TGTGCCAGCAGCACAGGACAGGTACCCTACGAGCAGTACTTC. Translating gives CASSTGQVPYEQYF.

This clonotype appeared many times. The J gene is TRBJ2-1, the V gene TRBV7-6; the match to TRBD2 covers 8 bases. This CDR3 is built from 15 residues. Germline CDR1 is SGHVS and CDR2 is FNYEAQ. V lost 2 bases, J lost 7 bases, and 7 bases stayed unmatched. In DNA form, the CDR3 reads TGTGCCAGCAGCTTAAGTGGGACTAGGTCTAATGAGCAGTTCTTC. Translated, it gives CASSLSGTRSNEQFF.

This clonotype showed up many times. J is TRBJ1-5 and V is TRBV28; TRBD1 might be the D (6 bases). Trimming cost V 6 bases and J 0 bases, with 15 bases left between them. The V gene's germline CDR1 is MDHEN and CDR2 SYDVKM. This CDR3 has 16 residues. The CDR3 region has the DNA TGTGCCAGCAGCTCCAGGAGGGGGTATAGCAATCAGCCCCAGCATTTT. It is translated as CASSSRRGYSNQPQHF.

This clonotype was observed many times. The chain has TRBV7-9 and TRBJ2-3, with TRBD2 as a possible D gene (6 bases). V was shortened by 2 bases and J by 2 bases, with 11 bases between the two germline ends. The CDR3 loop spans 15 amino acids. Per germline, CDR1 SEHNR and CDR2 FQNEAQ (reference sequence). The CDR3 nucleotides are TGTGCCAGCAGCTTACACGGGAGAGACACAGATACGCAGTATTTT. It is translated as CASSLHGRDTDTQYF.

This chain uses TRBV7-3 with TRBJ2-7; 11 bases are shared with TRBD2. Unmatched junction bases numbered 24, after V lost 5 bases and J lost 0 bases. Germline CDR1 SGHTA, CDR2 FQGTGA. CDR3 length equals 22 residues. The CDR3 region is CASSNPSGRTPSPSSSSYEQYF. CDR3 bases: TGTGCCAGCAGCAACCCTAGCGGGAGGACACCTTCCCCCTCTAGTAGCTCCTACGAGCAGTACTTC.

This clonotype was observed a few times. The V and J genes are TRBV12-3 or TRBV12-4 and TRBJ2-1; 13 nucleotides match TRBD2. Trimming cost V 5 bases and J 9 bases; bases outside gene matches: 7. The CDR3 runs to 15 residues. CDR3 loop: CASSKRTSGSGEQFF. DNA for the CDR3: TGTGCCAGCAGTAAACGGACTAGCGGGAGCGGTGAGCAGTTCTTC.

This clonotype was counted at least ten times. The V and J genes are TRBV5-1 and TRBJ2-3; 7 positions match TRBD1. The CDR3 is 15 amino acids. The junction had 1 base not matched to a gene; V was cut back by 0 bases and J by 0 bases. CDR1 SGHRS and CDR2 YFSETQ come from the germline V gene. The CDR3 loop is CASSLGDSSTDTQYF. The CDR3 DNA reads TGCGCCAGCAGCTTGGGGGACAGTAGCACAGATACGCAGTATTTT.

Many counts were recorded for this clonotype. The chain employs TRBV7-9 and TRBJ2-7; 9 bases map to TRBD2. Unmatched junction bases numbered 6, after V lost 1 base and J lost 5 bases. Germline loops: CDR1 SEHNR, CDR2 FQNEAQ (reference sequence). The CDR3 sequence is 15 residues long. CDR3 in amino acids: CASSLEASGKDEQYF. As DNA, the CDR3 is TGTGCCAGCAGCTTAGAGGCTAGCGGGAAGGACGAGCAGTACTTC.

This clonotype was detected only a few times. The chain combines TRBV6-1 with TRBJ1-1, with 7 bases aligning to TRBD1. V shed 7 bases and J 1 base; nucleotides not matched to a gene: 3. Germline-derived CDR1 and CDR2 are MNHNS and SASEGT. The CDR3 runs to 13 residues. The CDR3 DNA sequence: TGTGCCAGCAACAGGGGTCAGAACACTGAAGCTTTCTTT. This codes for CASNRGQNTEAFF.

The chain links TRBV9 to TRBJ1-1; D is uncertain. V shed 3 bases and J shed 4 bases, with 13 bases lying between them. The CDR3 consists of 14 residues. The germline V gene has CDR1 SGDLS and CDR2 YYNGEE. The CDR3 here is CASSELAVATEAFF. The CDR3 nucleotides read TGTGCCAGCAGCGAATTGGCCGTAGCCACTGAAGCTTTCTTT.

This rearrangement joins TRBV3-1 to TRBJ2-7, with no clear D. The CDR3 is made up of 13 amino acids. The ends were cut back, 0 bases at V and 7 bases at J, with 10 bases in the middle. Germline V gene lookup returns CDR1 LGHDT and CDR2 YNNKEL (reference sequence). DNA of the CDR3: TGTGCCAGCAGCCAAGATAATGGGTGGGAGCAGTACTTC. The encoded protein is CASSQDNGWEQYF.

The CDR3 reads CASSARGYEDTQYF. The CDR3 region has the DNA TGTGCCAGCAGCGCCAGGGGGTACGAGGATACGCAGTATTTT. The gene calls are TRBV7-8 and TRBJ2-3, with 7 bases matching TRBD1. CDR1 is SGHVS and CDR2 is FQNEAQ in the germline V gene. Trimming cost V 5 bases and J 6 bases; bases outside gene matches: 8. The CDR3 loop spans 14 amino acids. Combining the CDR3 with reference TRBV7-8 and TRBJ2-3 gives the whole variable domain GAGVSQSPRYKVAKRGQDVALRCDPISGHVSLFWYQQALGQGPEFLTYFQNEAQLDKSGLPSDRFFAERPEGSVSTLKIQRTQQEDSAVYLCASSARGYEDTQYFGPGTRLTVL.

At least ten counts were recorded for this clonotype. V usage is TRBV29-1 and J usage is TRBJ1-1; weak D call: TRBD1 (5 bases). CDR3 length equals 12 residues. V shed 6 bases and J shed 1 base, with 9 bases lying between them. CDR1 is SQVTM and CDR2 is ANQGSEA in the germline V gene. The CDR3 spells CSVSRGNTEAFF. CDR3 bases: TGCAGCGTCTCAAGGGGGAACACTGAAGCTTTCTTT.

This clonotype occurred many times. This sequence joins TRBV18 and TRBJ2-2; no definite D call. V was clipped by 6 bases and J by 3 bases, with 5 bases between them. Germline assignment: CDR1 KGHSH and CDR2 LQKENI. The CDR3 sequence is 12 residues long. The CDR3 nucleotides read TGTGCCAGCTCCCAAGACACCGGGGAGCTGTTTTTT. Translating it yields CASSQDTGELFF. Drawing the rest from reference TRBV18 and TRBJ2-2, the complete variable domain is NAGVMQNPRHLVRRRGQEARLRCSPMKGHSHVYWYRQLPEEGLKFMVYLQKENIIDESGMPKERFSAEFPKEGPSILRIQQVVRGDSAAYFCASSQDTGELFFGEGSRLTVL.

The chain uses TRBV5-1 and TRBJ2-7; D remains unclear. Trimming removed 3 bases at V and 5 bases at J, with 12 bases between. The germline V gene encodes CDR1 SGHRS and CDR2 YFSETQ. The CDR3 runs 13 residues. The CDR3 protein is CASSSGVADEQYF. The CDR3 DNA reads TGCGCCAGCAGCTCCGGTGTAGCCGACGAGCAGTACTTC.

This clonotype is a singleton in its sample. A much larger clone differs from this one at a single base, so this may be a read error. This chain links TRBV28 with TRBJ2-1; maybe TRBD1 (6 bases). The germline gives CDR1 MDHEN, CDR2 SYDVKM. The CDR3 consists of 13 residues. The CDR3 here is CASRQLGDNQQFF. DNA for the CDR3: TGTGCCAGCAGACAACTAGGGGACAATCAGCAGTTCTTC.

This clonotype has just a few counts. The chain employs TRBV19 and TRBJ2-2; 14 bases match TRBD2. The V segment lost 3 bases and the J segment 3 bases; nucleotides outside the gene matches: 0. The V gene's germline CDR1 is LNHDA and CDR2 SQIVND (reference sequence). The length of the CDR3 is 16 residues. CDR3 sequence (DNA): TGTGCCAGTAGTATGGGACTAGCGGGAGACACCGGGGAGCTGTTTTTT. This gives the protein CASSMGLAGDTGELFF.

This clonotype was seen a handful of times. A read error may be the cause here, since a much bigger clone is one base away. The chain employs TRBV7-9 and TRBJ2-2; D is unresolved. V was shortened by 8 bases and J by 7 bases, with 2 bases between the two germline ends. The CDR3 is made up of 9 amino acids. In germline, CDR1 is SEHNR, CDR2 FQNEAQ (reference sequence). The CDR3 DNA sequence: TGTGCCAGCGGCGGGGAGCTGTTTTTT. This codes for CASGGELFF.

The chain's CDR3 is CSARGAVRSGANVLTF. The CDR3 nucleotides read TGCAGTGCCCGGGGGGCGGTGCGCTCTGGGGCCAACGTCCTGACTTTC. The chain recombines TRBV20-1 with TRBJ2-6; D may be TRBD2 (7 bases). V lost 6 bases to trimming and J lost 0 bases, with 15 bases between them. This CDR3 is built from 16 residues. From germline, CDR1 is DFQATT and CDR2 SNEGSKA (reference sequence).

This clonotype has more than one count but fewer than ten. A single base separates this from a much larger clone, so it may be a read error. The chain couples TRBV7-3 to TRBJ2-1, with 13 bases matching TRBD2. CDR1 is SGHTA, CDR2 FQGTGA, per germline. The CDR3 extends over 17 amino acids. As DNA, the CDR3 is TGTGCCAGCAGCTTAGGGACTAGCGGGAACTCTGACAATGAGCAGTCCTTC. Its translation: CASSLGTSGNSDNEQSF.